This T cell receptor beta chain derives from a study of vaccination and CD4 T cells after COVID-19. Overall study findings and caveats: Convalescent patients had a median about 90% of reactive clones appearing only post-vaccination. Analysis of convalescent patients found that 304 of 307 vaccine-specific clones were spike mono-reactive.

The treatment denotes: roughly 11-day PBMC culture with coronavirus spike peptide pools or control peptides (ViraFEST assay). Ahead of the COVID-19 pandemic (2011-2018), the CD4+ T cells of the unexposed donor were collected. Negative selection isolated the CD4+ T cells once the cells had been cultured for less than 13 days. The researchers probed unexposed-donor CD4+ T cells with SARS-CoV-2 S/N and four cold-coronavirus spikes, cells permitting. Details on this clonotype: The target antigen is unknown.

This CDR3 contains 13 residues. J lost 10 bases, V lost 10 bases, and 13 bases had no gene match. In germline, CDR1 is MNHNS, CDR2 SASEGT. The Oncomine TCR Beta short-read assay generated sequence data from the DNA of cultured CD4+ T cells. In TCRdb, the PCR reads were re-called with MiXCR into one record per CDR3 protein. The data contain about 6,400 distinct CDR3 sequences, nearly 50% of them singletons. This TCR was sampled from a human donor in good health. The sample was CD4+ T cells from blood, cultured in vitro. V is TRBV6-1 and J is TRBJ1-1; TRBD1 aligns across 9 bases. CDR3 sequence (DNA): TGTGCCACCCACCGGACAGGGGAGGGGGTAGCTTTCTTT. Its protein is CATHRTGEGVAFF.